The entry below gives a single T cell receptor beta chain sequence along with its context. Antigen: not known. The sample comes from a study of cytomegalovirus exposure and HLA in healthy donors. The study, taken as a whole, reports: The only immune exposure information that was available was CMV serostatus.

This PCR relied on a set of 60 Vbeta primers and 13 Jbeta primers. Sequenced by immunoSEQ multiplex PCR; TCRdb stores in-frame clones only, minus some. The table includes about 190,000 clones, about 80% detected once. CDR1 is SGHNT, CDR2 YENEEA, per germline. Trimming removed 2 bases from V and 3 bases from J, with 12 bases in between. CDR3 size: 15 residues. What was sequenced was PBMCs. The clonotype comes from a woman between 40 and 50 years old in good health and CMV-seronegative. The gene calls are TRBV11-3 and TRBJ2-3, with D possibly being TRBD2 (5 bases). The CDR3 DNA sequence: TGTGCCAGCAGCTTAAGCGGCTACACTACAGATACGCAGTATTTT. It specifies CASSLSGYTTDTQYF.